This T cell receptor (beta chain) was recovered during a study of T cells in Graves' hyperthyroidism and ophthalmopathy. Findings and limits, study-wide: Before onset, by a median of about six months, the model predicted ophthalmopathy. Separating ophthalmopathy from stable hyperthyroidism was achieved by a 13 V-J model. Expanded thyroid clonotypes (above 0.001) were mostly also found in blood.

This clonotype was picked up many times. Its antigen is not known. Amplified regions were TCR beta CDR3 sequences from RNA transcripts. RT-PCR in the first round (using the HTBI primer set) targeted the TCR CDR3. TCRdb re-analysed the multiplex PCR reads in MiXCR, keeping a single row per CDR3 protein. The top ten hold under 35% of the sample, which has 250,000 or so distinct CDR3 sequences, 16% seen once. Each person with ophthalmopathy scored at least 3 on the Clinical Activity Score, reached NOSPECS grade 4 or higher, and had been ill under 3 months. V was cut by 8 bases and J by 3 bases, with 8 bases left in between. Germline assignment: CDR1 LNHNV and CDR2 YYDKDF (reference sequence). This CDR3 is built from 12 residues.

The V and J genes are TRBV15 and TRBJ1-5; D is unresolved. This clonotype was obtained from a woman aged 18-29 years with Graves' ophthalmopathy. Material for sequencing was blood. The CDR3 DNA is TGTGCCACCGGAGGCGTCAATCAGCCCCAGCATTTT. Amino acids: CATGGVNQPQHF.